Below, one TCR beta chain is given with its context. Assay: immunoSEQ multiplex PCR; the TCRdb copy retains only in-frame clones and omits some. The table lists roughly 80,000 clones, over 75% of them singletons. The sample originates from a study of blood T cell repertoires in COVID-19. Sequenced input: peripheral blood. This sequence originates from a man in his fifties with acute or convalescent COVID-19.

The CDR3 bases are TGTGCCAGCAGCCTCTCACAGGGGGCGGCCCAGCCCCAGCATTTT. Protein product: CASSLSQGAAQPQHF. The V and J genes are TRBV27 and TRBJ1-5; 9 bases line up with TRBD1. V shed 6 bases and J 7 bases; nucleotides not matched to a gene: 10. Per germline, CDR1 MNHEY and CDR2 SMNVEV (reference sequence). The CDR3 has 15 amino acids.